This TCR beta chain was obtained from a study of human T cells and chemical hapten exposure. Study observations and caveats: Following DPC sensitization, TCRs present above 1 in 1000 frequency showed no change.

Time point described: healthy volunteer bleed at 6 weeks. Sequencing started from total RNA isolated from unfractionated whole blood. The table lists this clonotype with many counts. Antigen unknown. Unique molecular identifiers were affixed to discrete cDNA molecules within the library. TCRdb ran MiXCR on the RACE reads and lists one entry per CDR3 protein. This table holds fewer than 50,000 distinct CDR3 sequences, 3.5% to 4% found once. This receptor was taken from a human donor in good health. Some clones in this sample may be carry-over from other donors' samples. Sequenced material: whole blood.

CDR3 residues: CASSQDPERQETQYF. DNA of the CDR3: TGTGCCAGCAGCCAAGATCCCGAACGTCAAGAGACCCAGTACTTC. This chain connects TRBV3-1 to TRBJ2-5; the D is unclear. This CDR3 comprises 15 residues. Germline V gives CDR1 LGHDT, CDR2 YNNKEL (reference sequence). V was pared by 0 bases and J by 2 bases, with 10 bases between.